Listed here are 9 T cell receptor beta chains from one sample, sequenced in a study of early T cells in non-severe SARS-CoV-2 infection. TCRdb independently ran MiXCR on the 5' RACE reads; one entry per CDR3 protein. Among more than 25,000 distinct CDR3 sequences listed, about 2.9% were seen once. Material for sequencing was whole blood. The receptors were gathered from an adult who was a healthcare worker with PCR-confirmed SARS-CoV-2 infection or an uninfected control (not recorded which).

This clonotype was seen a few times. An end of the junction does not agree with germline; a read error may underlie this. The genes are TRBV23-1 and TRBJ2-4; D ambiguous. TRBV23-1 is an ORF for which the function is uncertain. The CDR3 has 9 amino acids. CDR3 in amino acids: CASSQVEDF. Here the CDR3 DNA reads TGCGCCAGCAGTCAAGTGGAAGACTTC.

This clonotype was seen at least ten times. The chain combines TRBV20-1 with TRBJ2-1; 15 bases are a match to TRBD2. The CDR3 is 17 amino acids. Germline CDR1 is DFQATT and CDR2 is SNEGSKA (reference sequence). V shed 6 bases and J 5 bases; nucleotides not matched to a gene: 11. CDR3 amino acids: CSATKGLAGGPHNEQFF. The CDR3 DNA follows: TGCAGTGCCACTAAGGGACTAGCGGGGGGCCCTCACAATGAGCAGTTCTTC.

The chain combines TRBV9 with TRBJ2-3; D is unresolved. CDR1 SGDLS and CDR2 YYNGEE come from the germline V gene. The V gene lost 0 bases and the J gene lost 2 bases, with 7 bases spanning the gap. This CDR3 is built from 14 residues. CDR3 residues: CASSVGQLTDTQYF. For the CDR3, the DNA is TGTGCCAGCAGCGTAGGTCAACTCACAGATACGCAGTATTTT.

This chain joins TRBV28 and TRBJ2-4, with 9 bases fitting TRBD1. CDR3 length: 15 residues. Germline loops: CDR1 MDHEN, CDR2 SYDVKM. J lost 6 bases, V lost 6 bases, and 9 bases had no gene match. The DNA for the CDR3 is TGTGCCAGCAGGCGTTCCGGGACAGGGACAAACATTCAGTACTTC. It yields the protein CASRRSGTGTNIQYF.

The sample holds many counts of this clonotype. This sequence joins TRBV6-1 and TRBJ2-7; D might be TRBD2 (5 bases). The V gene lost 6 bases and the J gene lost 4 bases, with 16 bases spanning the gap. The CDR3 is 14 amino acids. Germline V CDR1 and CDR2: MNHNS, SASEGT. CDR3 coding DNA: TGTGCCAGCAGCCTACCCGGGAAAGGGTACGAGCAGTACGTC. Translation gives CASSLPGKGYEQYV.

This clonotype was picked up many times. V gene TRBV24-1 combines with J gene TRBJ2-1; D is undetermined. The CDR3 is 16 amino acids. V lost 4 bases and J lost 2, with 14 bases in between. Germline V gives CDR1 KGHDR, CDR2 SFDVKD. The CDR3 protein is CATSDSQVRTYNEQFF. CDR3 DNA sequence: TGTGCCACCAGTGACTCTCAGGTACGAACCTACAATGAGCAGTTCTTC.

This clonotype showed up many times. This chain links TRBV12-3 or TRBV12-4 with TRBJ2-3; no reliable D call. Trimming took off 5 bases at V and 5 bases at J, with 8 bases between the two ends. There are 12 residues in the CDR3. CDR3 region: CASSPRLDTQYF. CDR3 nucleotide sequence: TGTGCCAGCAGTCCCCGACTAGATACGCAGTATTTT.

This clonotype appeared many times. V usage is TRBV12-3 or TRBV12-4 and J usage is TRBJ1-2; D unclear. This CDR3 has 12 residues. V shed 5 bases and J shed 8 bases, with 12 bases lying between them. The CDR3 here is CASSPLSFGYTF. DNA for the CDR3: TGTGCCAGCAGTCCCCTAAGTTTCGGCTACACCTTC.

This clonotype was seen repeatedly, ten times or more. The rearrangement joins TRBV14 to TRBJ2-5; 8 bases align to TRBD1. The germline V gene has CDR1 SGHDN and CDR2 FVKESK. This CDR3 has 15 residues. Trimming took 4 bases from V and 1 from J; bases not matched to a gene: 5. The CDR3 loop is CASSRIGTGQETQYF. The CDR3 DNA follows: TGTGCCAGCAGCCGTATCGGGACAGGCCAAGAGACCCAGTACTTC.